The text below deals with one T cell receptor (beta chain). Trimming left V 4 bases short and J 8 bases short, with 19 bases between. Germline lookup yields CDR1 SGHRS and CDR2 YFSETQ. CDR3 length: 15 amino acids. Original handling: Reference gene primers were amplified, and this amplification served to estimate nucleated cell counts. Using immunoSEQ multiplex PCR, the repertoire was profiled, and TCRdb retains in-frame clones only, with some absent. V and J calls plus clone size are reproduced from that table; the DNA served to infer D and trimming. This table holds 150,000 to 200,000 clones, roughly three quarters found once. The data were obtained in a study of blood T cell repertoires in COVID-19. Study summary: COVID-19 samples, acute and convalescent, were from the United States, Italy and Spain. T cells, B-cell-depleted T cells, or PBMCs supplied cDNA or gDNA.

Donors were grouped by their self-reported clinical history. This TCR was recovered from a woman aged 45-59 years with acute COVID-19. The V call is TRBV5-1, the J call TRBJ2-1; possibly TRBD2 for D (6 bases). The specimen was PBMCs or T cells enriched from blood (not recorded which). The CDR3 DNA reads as TGCGCCAGCAGCACCCGGGACTTGCCTATGGATGAGCAGTTCTTC. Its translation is CASSTRDLPMDEQFF. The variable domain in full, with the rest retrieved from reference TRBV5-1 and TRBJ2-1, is KAGVTQTPRYLIKTRGQQVTLSCSPISGHRSVSWYQQTPGQGLQFLFEYFSETQRNKGNFPGRFSGRQFSNSRSEMNVSTLELGDSALYLCASSTRDLPMDEQFFGPGTRLTVL.